This TCR beta chain was recovered during a study of T-cell memory formation after mild COVID-19. Amplification by 5'RACE using constant-segment primers produced TCR alpha and TCR beta cDNA libraries that carried sample barcodes and UMIs. TCRdb reprocessed the 5' RACE reads via MiXCR and lists one record per CDR3 protein. Counted here are 150,000 to 200,000 distinct CDR3 sequences, roughly 14% occurring once; the ten biggest clones make up approximately 14%. The V and J ends lost 6 bases and 5 bases respectively, with 14 bases between them. In germline, CDR1 is SNHLY, CDR2 FYNNEI. This CDR3 has 14 residues.

The sample consisted of PBMCs or a T cell subset sorted from them (not recorded which). This receptor was identified in an adult woman who had mild COVID-19 (a few samples of this study predate the infection). Cell type and time point are not known. The V and J genes are TRBV2 and TRBJ2-1, with D maybe TRBD1 (6 bases). CDR3 DNA: TGTGCCAGCAGCGCCAAACAGGGAAACAATGAGCAGTTCTTC. Protein sequence: CASSAKQGNNEQFF.